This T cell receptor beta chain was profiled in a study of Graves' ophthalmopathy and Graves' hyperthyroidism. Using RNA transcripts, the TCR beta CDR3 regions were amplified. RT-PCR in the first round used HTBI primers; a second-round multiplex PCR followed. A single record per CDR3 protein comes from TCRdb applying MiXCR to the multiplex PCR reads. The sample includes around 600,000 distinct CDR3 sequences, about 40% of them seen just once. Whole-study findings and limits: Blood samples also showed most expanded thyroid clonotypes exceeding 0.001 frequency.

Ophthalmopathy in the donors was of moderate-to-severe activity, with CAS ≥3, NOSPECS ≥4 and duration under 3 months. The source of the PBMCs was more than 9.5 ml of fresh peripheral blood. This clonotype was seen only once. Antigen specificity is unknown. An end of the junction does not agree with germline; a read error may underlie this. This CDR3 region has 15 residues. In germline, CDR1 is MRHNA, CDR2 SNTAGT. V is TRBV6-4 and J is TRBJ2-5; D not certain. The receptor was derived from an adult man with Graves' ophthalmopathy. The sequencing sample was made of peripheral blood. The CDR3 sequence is CACSYYRARKETQYF. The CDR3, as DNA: TGTGCCTGCAGTTACTATAGGGCGAGGAAAGAGACCCAGTACTTC.